This T cell receptor beta chain was profiled in a study of shared clonotypes between healthy human individuals. The germline V and J ends were trimmed by 4 bases and 6 bases, with 19 bases remaining between them. Germline-derived CDR1 and CDR2 are SGDLS and YYNGEE. The CDR3 length is 15 residues. Some clones are missing from TCRdb's copy, which holds only in-frame ones; the method was immunoSEQ multiplex PCR. Of about 2.1 million clones in the sample, around 93% were seen once. Positively selected for CCR7, the CD45RO-negative cells used as naive CD8 cells excluded terminally differentiated effector memory CD45RA+ cells.

The rearrangement links TRBV9 to TRBJ1-2, with TRBD1 as a possible D gene (6 bases). This TCR derives from a man aged 18-30 years in good health. Some clones in this sample may be carry-over from other donors' samples. What was sequenced was naive CD8+ T cells from PBMCs. CDR3 sequence: CASSYRDTRTDGYTF. The CDR3 coding sequence is TGTGCCAGCAGCTACCGGGACACACGGACGGATGGCTACACCTTC.